The clone carrying this TCR beta chain was counted only a few times. The CDR3 has 15 residues. Deletions cut 4 bases from V and 2 bases from J, with 14 bases between. In germline, CDR1 is SGHAT, CDR2 FQNNGV. This sample stems from a study of OX40 agonist ivuxolimab in advanced cancers. TCRdb's table, derived via immunoSEQ multiplex PCR, lists solely in-frame clones and lacks some. The sample consists of fewer than 60,000 clones, 70% to 90% of them appearing once. J is TRBJ2-5 and V is TRBV11-2; D is uncertain. The sequence was obtained from an adult with an advanced solid tumor such as melanoma, head and neck, liver or kidney cancer. Material: CD4+ or CD8+ T cells sorted from blood, obtained in a trial of the OX40 agonist ivuxolimab. The CDR3 region is CASSSSPGPQETQYF. The CDR3, as DNA: TGTGCCAGCAGCTCCTCGCCCGGACCACAAGAGACCCAGTACTTC.